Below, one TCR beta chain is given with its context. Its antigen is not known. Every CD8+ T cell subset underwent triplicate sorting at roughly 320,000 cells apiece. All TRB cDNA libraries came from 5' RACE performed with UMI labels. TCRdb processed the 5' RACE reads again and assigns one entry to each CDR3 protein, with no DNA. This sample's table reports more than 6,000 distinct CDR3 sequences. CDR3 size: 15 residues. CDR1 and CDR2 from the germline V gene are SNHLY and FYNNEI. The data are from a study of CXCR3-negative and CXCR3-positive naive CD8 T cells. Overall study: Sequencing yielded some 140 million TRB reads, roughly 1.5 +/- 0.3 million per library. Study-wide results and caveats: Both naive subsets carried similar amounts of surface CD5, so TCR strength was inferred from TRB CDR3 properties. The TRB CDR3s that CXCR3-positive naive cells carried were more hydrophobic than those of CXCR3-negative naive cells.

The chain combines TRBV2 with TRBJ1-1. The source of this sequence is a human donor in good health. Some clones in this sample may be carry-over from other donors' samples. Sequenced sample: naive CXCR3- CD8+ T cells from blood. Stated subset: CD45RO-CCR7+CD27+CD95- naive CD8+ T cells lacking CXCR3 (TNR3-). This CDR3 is CASTPSEGLNTEAFF.